This TCR beta chain appears in the sequencing data of a study of lymphopenia after photon versus proton radiotherapy. Study results and limitations: Oligoclonal CD8+ Temra expansion after nadir drove photon patients' diversity drop. Post-nadir TCR diversity decline inversely tracked overall survival among those who died.

About this clone: Antigen specificity is unknown.

The CDR3 has 13 residues. Trimming shortened V by 1 base and J by 3 bases, and 6 bases separated the two germline ends. Per the germline V gene, CDR1 is SGHVS and CDR2 is FNYEAQ. Libraries were prepared by immunoSEQ multiplex PCR; TCRdb keeps only in-frame clonotypes and omits some of them. The sample has around 55,000 clones, about four fifths seen once. This chain uses TRBV7-6 with TRBJ1-1; no reliable D call. The TCR comes from a man between 60 and 70 years old with pancreatic cancer. The starting material was peripheral blood, obtained from a patient treated with proton-based radiotherapy. Here the CDR3 DNA reads TGTGCCAGCAGCTTAGTAAGTTACACTGAAGCTTTCTTT. As protein: CASSLVSYTEAFF.